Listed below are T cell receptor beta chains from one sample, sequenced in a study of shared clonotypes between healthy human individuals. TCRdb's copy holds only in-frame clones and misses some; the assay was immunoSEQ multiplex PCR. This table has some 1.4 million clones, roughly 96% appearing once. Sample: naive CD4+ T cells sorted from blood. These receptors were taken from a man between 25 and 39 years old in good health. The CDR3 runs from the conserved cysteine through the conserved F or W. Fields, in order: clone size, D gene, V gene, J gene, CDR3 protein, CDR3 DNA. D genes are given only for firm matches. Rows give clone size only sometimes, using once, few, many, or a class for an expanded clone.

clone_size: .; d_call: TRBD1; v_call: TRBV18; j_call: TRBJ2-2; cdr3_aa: CASSSLGIGGSNTGELFF; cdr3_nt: TGTGCCAGCTCATCCCTCGGGATAGGGGGCTCGAACACCGGGGAGCTGTTTTTT
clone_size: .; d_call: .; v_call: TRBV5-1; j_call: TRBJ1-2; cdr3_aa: CASSLFTGINYGYTF; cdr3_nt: TGCGCCAGCAGCTTGTTCACAGGAATCAACTATGGCTACACCTTC
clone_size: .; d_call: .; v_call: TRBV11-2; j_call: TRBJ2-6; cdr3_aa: CASSLIWGRGANVLTF; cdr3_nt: TGTGCCAGCAGCTTAATTTGGGGCCGTGGGGCCAACGTCCTGACTTTC
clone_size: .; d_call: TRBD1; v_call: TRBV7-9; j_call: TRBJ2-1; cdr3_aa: CASSPGTGFDEQFF; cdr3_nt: TGTGCCAGCAGCCCCGGGACAGGTTTCGATGAGCAGTTCTTC
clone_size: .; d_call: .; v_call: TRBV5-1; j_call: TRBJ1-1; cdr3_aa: CASSLDPGRDTEAFF; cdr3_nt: TGCGCCAGCAGCTTGGATCCAGGGAGGGACACTGAAGCTTTCTTT
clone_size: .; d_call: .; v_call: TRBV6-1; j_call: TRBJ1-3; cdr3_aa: CASSEGGSGYF; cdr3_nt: TGTGCCAGCAGTGAAGGCGGCAGCGGATATTTT
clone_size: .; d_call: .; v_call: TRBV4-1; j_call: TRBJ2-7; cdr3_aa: CASSHSDRNRYEQYF; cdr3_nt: TGCGCCAGCAGCCACTCAGACAGAAACCGCTACGAGCAGTACTTC
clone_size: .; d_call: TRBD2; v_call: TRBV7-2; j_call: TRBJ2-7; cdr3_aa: CASSLGLLFVEQYF; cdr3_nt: TGTGCCAGCAGCCTGGGACTATTATTTGTCGAGCAGTACTTC
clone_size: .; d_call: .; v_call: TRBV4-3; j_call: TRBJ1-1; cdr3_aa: CASSQDFRRNTEAFF; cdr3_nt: TGCGCCAGCAGCCAAGATTTTAGACGGAACACTGAAGCTTTCTTT
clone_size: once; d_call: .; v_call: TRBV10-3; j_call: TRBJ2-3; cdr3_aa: CAISAGTYTDTQYF; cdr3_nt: TGTGCCATCAGTGCGGGGACATACACAGATACGCAGTATTTT
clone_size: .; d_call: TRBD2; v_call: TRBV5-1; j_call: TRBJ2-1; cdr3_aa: CASSQSGSLDNEQFF; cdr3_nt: TGCGCCAGCAGCCAGAGCGGGAGCCTGGACAATGAGCAGTTCTTC
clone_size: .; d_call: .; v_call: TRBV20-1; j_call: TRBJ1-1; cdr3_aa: CSARRGEAFF; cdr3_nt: TGCAGTGCTCGCAGAGGTGAAGCTTTCTTT
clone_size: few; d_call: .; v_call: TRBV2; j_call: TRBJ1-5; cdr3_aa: CASSRGSNQPQHF; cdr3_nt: TGTGCCAGCAGCAGGGGCTCCAATCAGCCCCAGCATTTT
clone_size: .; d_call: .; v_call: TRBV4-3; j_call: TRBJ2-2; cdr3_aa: CASSQGAMANTGELFF; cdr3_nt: TGCGCCAGCAGCCAAGGAGCGATGGCGAACACCGGGGAGCTGTTTTTT
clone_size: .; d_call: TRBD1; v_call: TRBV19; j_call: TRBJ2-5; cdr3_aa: CASSPTGTVVETQYF; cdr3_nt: TGTGCCAGTAGTCCGACCGGGACAGTGGTGGAGACCCAGTACTTC
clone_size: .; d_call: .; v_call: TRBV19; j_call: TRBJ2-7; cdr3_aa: CASSSGTGNAEQYF; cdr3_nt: TGTGCCAGTAGCTCCGGGACCGGGAACGCCGAGCAGTACTTC
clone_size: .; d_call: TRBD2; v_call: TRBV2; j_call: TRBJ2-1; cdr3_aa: CATREAGGFQFF; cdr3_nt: TGTGCCACCCGGGAAGCGGGAGGATTTCAGTTCTTC
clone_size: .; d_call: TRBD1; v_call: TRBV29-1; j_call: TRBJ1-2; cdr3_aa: CSTGQGYGYTF; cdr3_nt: TGCAGCACCGGACAGGGCTATGGCTACACCTTC
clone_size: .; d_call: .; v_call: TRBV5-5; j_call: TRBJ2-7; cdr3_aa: CASSLEGFVYEQYF; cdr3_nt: TGTGCCAGCAGCCTAGAGGGCTTTGTCTACGAGCAGTACTTC
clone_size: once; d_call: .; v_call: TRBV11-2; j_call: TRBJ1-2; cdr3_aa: CASSLDQYYGYTF; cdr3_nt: TGTGCCAGCAGCTTAGATCAATACTATGGCTACACCTTC
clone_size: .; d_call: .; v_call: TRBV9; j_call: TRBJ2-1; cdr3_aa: CASSVESHNEQFF; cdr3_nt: TGTGCCAGCAGCGTAGAATCTCACAATGAGCAGTTCTTC
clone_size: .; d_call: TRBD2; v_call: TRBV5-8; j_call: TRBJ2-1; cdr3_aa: CASSFLTSGRSEQFF; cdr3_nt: TGTGCCAGCAGCTTTCTGACTAGCGGGAGATCTGAGCAGTTCTTC
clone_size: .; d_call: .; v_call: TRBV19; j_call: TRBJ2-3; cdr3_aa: CASSIGTTSTDTQYF; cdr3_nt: TGTGCCAGTAGTATAGGCACAACTAGCACAGATACGCAGTATTTT
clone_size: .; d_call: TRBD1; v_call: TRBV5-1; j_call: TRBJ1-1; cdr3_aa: CASREYRGANTEAFF; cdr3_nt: TGCGCCAGCAGAGAATACAGGGGAGCGAACACTGAAGCTTTCTTT
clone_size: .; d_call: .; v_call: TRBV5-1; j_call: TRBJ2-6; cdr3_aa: CASRGSYGGGQSTGANVLTF; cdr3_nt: TGCGCCAGCAGAGGGTCTTACGGAGGGGGACAGAGTACTGGGGCCAACGTCCTGACTTTC
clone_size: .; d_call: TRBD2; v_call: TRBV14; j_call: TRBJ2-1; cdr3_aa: CASSPPGSGRFPYNEQFF; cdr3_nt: TGTGCCAGCAGCCCCCCTGGCAGCGGGAGGTTCCCCTACAATGAGCAGTTCTTC
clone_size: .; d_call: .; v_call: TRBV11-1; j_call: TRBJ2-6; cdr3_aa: CASSLGVPANVLTF; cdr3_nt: TGTGCCAGCAGCTTAGGTGTCCCCGCCAACGTCCTGACTTTC
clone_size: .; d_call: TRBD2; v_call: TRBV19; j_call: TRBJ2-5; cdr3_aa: CASSPGLAGGETQYF; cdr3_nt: TGTGCCAGTAGTCCGGGACTAGCTGGCGGGGAGACCCAGTACTTC